This TCR beta chain is from a study of T cell responses to AZD1222 COVID-19 vaccine. Findings and limits, study-wide: Most donors were white British, females outnumbered males, and clonal diversity was possibly underestimated. An increase in Spike-specific TCR breadth and depth was observed after two AZD1222 doses.

Germline CDR1 reads SGHKS; CDR2 reads YYEKEE (reference sequence). V lost 3 bases and J lost 4, with 13 bases in between. The CDR3 is 14 residues long. Comments on this clone: Antigen specificity is unknown.

The data were produced by immunoSEQ multiplex PCR, yet TCRdb's version contains in-frame clones alone and is incomplete. The sample yields 80,000 to 95,000 clones, 89% seen once. This receptor was obtained from an adult in good health. The chain has TRBV5-5 and TRBJ1-1; D uncertain. The sample here was peripheral blood, taken on day 0 of MenACWY control vaccination. CDR3 loop: CASSSWVSTTEAFF. The CDR3 coding sequence is TGTGCCAGCAGCTCGTGGGTCAGTACCACTGAAGCTTTCTTT.